This T cell receptor beta chain was sequenced during a study of blood T cell repertoires in COVID-19. Study in general: The United States, Italy and Spain supplied acute and convalescent COVID-19 samples. T cells, B-cell-depleted T cells, or PBMCs supplied cDNA or gDNA.

Trimming left V 2 bases short and J 7 bases short, with 19 bases between. CDR3 length equals 15 residues. Germline V gene lookup returns CDR1 SGHKS and CDR2 YYEKEE (reference sequence). Libraries were prepared by immunoSEQ multiplex PCR; TCRdb keeps only in-frame clonotypes and omits some of them. The sample has some 300,000 clones, approximately 90% seen once. The TCR sequence derives from a woman in her 30s who had recovered from COVID-19. The sample comprised peripheral blood. The chain recombines TRBV5-5 with TRBJ2-7; D is perhaps TRBD1 (5 bases). This CDR3 reads CASSFGASPVFEQYF. DNA of the CDR3: TGTGCCAGCAGCTTTGGGGCCAGTCCCGTTTTTGAGCAGTACTTC.